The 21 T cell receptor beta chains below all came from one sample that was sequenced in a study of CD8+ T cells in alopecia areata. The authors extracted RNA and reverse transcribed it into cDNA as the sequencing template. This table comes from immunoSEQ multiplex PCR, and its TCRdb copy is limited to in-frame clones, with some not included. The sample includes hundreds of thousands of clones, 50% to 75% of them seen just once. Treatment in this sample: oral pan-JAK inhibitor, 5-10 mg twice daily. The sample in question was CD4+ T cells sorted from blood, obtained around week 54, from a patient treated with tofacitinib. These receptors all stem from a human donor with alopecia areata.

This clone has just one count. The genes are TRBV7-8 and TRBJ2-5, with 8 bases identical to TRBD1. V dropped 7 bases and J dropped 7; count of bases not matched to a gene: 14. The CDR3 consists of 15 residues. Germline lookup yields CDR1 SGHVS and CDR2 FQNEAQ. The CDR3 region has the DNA TGTGCCAGCACCCCCGGGGACAGGCCCGAAGGGACCCAGTACTTC. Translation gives CASTPGDRPEGTQYF.

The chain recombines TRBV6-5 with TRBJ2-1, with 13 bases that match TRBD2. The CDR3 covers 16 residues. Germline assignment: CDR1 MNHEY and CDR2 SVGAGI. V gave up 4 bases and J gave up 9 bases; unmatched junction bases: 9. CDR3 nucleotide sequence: TGTGCCAGCAGTTCGACTAGCGGGGGGAAGCTCGGTGAGCAGTTCTTC. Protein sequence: CASSSTSGGKLGEQFF.

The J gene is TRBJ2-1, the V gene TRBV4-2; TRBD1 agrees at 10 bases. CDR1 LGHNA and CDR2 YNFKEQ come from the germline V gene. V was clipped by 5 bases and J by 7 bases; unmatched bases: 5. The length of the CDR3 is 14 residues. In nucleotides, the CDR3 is TGTGCCAGCAGCAGGGGGACAGGGGTGAATGAGCAGTTCTTC. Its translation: CASSRGTGVNEQFF.

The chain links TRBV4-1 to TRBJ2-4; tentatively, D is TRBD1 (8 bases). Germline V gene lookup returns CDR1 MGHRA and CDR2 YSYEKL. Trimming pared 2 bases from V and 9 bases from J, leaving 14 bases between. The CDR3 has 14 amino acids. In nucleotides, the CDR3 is TGCGCCAGCAGCCAAACAGGGGGGGAAAGCATTCAGTACTTC. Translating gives CASSQTGGESIQYF.

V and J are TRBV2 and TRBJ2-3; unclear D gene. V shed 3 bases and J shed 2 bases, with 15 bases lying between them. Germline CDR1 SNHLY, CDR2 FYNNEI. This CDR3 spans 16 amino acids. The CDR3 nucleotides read TGTGCCAGCAGTGAGCAGGCCCCAAGTCTCACAGATACGCAGTATTTT. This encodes CASSEQAPSLTDTQYF.

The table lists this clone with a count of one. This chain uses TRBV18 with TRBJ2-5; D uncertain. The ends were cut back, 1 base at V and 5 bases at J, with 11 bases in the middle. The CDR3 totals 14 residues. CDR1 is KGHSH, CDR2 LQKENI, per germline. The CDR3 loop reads CASSPQVNVETQYF. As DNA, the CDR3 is TGTGCCAGCTCACCACAGGTGAATGTCGAGACCCAGTACTTC.

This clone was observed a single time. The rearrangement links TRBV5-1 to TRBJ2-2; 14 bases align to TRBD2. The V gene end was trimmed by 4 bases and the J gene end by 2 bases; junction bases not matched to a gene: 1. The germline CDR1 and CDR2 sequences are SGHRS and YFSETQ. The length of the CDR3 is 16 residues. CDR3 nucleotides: TGCGCCAGCAGCGGACTAGCGGGGGGAAACACCGGGGAGCTGTTTTTT. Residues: CASSGLAGGNTGELFF.

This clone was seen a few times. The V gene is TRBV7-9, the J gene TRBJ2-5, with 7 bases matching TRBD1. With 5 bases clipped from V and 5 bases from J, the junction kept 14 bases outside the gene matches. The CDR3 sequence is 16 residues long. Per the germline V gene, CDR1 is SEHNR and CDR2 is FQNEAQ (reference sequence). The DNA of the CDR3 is TGTGCCAGCAGCGGAACCCTAAGGGGGCGGCTTGAGACCCAGTACTTC. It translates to CASSGTLRGRLETQYF.

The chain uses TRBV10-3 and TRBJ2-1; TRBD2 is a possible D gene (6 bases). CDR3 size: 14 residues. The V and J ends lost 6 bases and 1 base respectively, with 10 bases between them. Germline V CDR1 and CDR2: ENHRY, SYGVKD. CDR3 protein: CAISREESYNEQFF. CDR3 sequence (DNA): TGTGCCATCAGCAGGGAGGAATCCTACAATGAGCAGTTCTTC.

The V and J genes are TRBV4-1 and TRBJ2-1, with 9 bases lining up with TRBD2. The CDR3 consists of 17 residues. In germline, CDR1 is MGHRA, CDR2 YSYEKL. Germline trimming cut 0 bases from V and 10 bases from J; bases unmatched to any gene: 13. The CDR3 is CASSQEEAGGNSWEQFF. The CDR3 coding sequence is TGCGCCAGCAGCCAAGAGGAAGCGGGGGGTAATAGTTGGGAGCAGTTCTTC.

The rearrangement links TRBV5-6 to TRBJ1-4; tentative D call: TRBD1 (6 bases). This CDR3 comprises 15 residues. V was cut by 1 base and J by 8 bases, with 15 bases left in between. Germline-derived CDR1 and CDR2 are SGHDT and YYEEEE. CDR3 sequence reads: CASSLTGQFGEKLFF. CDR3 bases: TGTGCCAGCAGCTTGACCGGACAGTTCGGAGAAAAACTGTTTTTT.

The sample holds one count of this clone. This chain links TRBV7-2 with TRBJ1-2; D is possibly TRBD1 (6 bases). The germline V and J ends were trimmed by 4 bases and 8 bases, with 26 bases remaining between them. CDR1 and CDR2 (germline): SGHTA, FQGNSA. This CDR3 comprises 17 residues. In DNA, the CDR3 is TGTGCCAGCAGCTCCATGGGCGCGGCGGGGGCGAAGTACGGCTACACCTTC. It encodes CASSSMGAAGAKYGYTF.

The CDR3 spells CSVRASGGPTDTQYF. The CDR3 nucleotides are TGCAGCGTGAGGGCTAGCGGGGGGCCCACAGATACGCAGTATTTT. The chain is built from TRBV29-1 and TRBJ2-3; TRBD2 agrees at 11 bases. In germline, CDR1 is SQVTM, CDR2 ANQGSEA. V shed 6 bases and J 2 bases; nucleotides not matched to a gene: 7. This CDR3 comprises 15 residues.

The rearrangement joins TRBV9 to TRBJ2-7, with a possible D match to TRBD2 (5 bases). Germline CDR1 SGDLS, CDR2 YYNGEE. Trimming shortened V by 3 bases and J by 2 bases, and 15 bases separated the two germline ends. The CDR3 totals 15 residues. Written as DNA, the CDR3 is TGTGCCAGCAGCGCCGGACTCAAATCAACCTACGAGCAGTACTTC. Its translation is CASSAGLKSTYEQYF.

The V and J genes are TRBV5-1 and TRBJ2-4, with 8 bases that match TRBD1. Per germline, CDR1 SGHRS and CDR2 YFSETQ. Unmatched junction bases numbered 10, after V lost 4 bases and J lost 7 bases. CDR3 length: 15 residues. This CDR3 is CASSPMDRDGNIQYF. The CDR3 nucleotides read TGCGCCAGCAGCCCAATGGACAGGGATGGCAACATTCAGTACTTC.

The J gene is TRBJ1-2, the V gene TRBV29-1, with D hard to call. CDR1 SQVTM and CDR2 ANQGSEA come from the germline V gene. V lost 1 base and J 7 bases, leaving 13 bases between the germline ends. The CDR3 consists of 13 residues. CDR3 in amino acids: CSVEGQIVAGYTF. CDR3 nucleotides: TGCAGCGTTGAAGGGCAGATCGTTGCTGGCTACACCTTC.

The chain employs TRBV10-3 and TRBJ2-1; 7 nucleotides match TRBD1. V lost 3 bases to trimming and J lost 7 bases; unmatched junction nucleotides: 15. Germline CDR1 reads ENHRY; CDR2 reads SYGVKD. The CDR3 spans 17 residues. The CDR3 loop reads CAISEEPEGGARNEQFF. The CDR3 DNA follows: TGTGCCATCAGTGAAGAGCCCGAAGGGGGCGCGCGGAATGAGCAGTTCTTC.

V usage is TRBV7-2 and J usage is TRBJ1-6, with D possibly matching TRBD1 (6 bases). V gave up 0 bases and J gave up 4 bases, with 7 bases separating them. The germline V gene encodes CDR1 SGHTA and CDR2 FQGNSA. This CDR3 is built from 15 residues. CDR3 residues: CASSLADRYNSPLHF. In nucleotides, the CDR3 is TGTGCCAGCAGCTTAGCGGACAGATATAATTCACCCCTCCACTTT. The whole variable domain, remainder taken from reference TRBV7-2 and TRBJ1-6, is GAGVSQSPSNKVTEKGKDVELRCDPISGHTALYWYRQSLGQGLEFLIYFQGNSAPDKSGLPSDRFSAERTGGSVSTLTIQRTQQEDSAVYLCASSLADRYNSPLHFGNGTRLTVT.

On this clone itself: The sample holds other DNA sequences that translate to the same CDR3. The DNA for the CDR3 is TGCAGTGCTACCCGGAACACTGAAGCTTTCTTT. This translates into CSATRNTEAFF. The rearrangement links TRBV20-1 to TRBJ1-1; no clear D gene. CDR3 size: 11 residues. CDR1 and CDR2 from the germline V gene are DFQATT and SNEGSKA (reference sequence). Trimming took off 4 bases at V and 1 base at J, with 4 bases between the two ends.

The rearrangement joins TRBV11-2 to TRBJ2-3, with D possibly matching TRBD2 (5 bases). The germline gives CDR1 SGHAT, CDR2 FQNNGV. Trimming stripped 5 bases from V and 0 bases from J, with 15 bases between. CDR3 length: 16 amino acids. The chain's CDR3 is CASSRRGDLSTDTQYF. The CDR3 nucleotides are TGTGCCAGCAGCCGCCGGGGTGACCTAAGCACAGATACGCAGTATTTT.

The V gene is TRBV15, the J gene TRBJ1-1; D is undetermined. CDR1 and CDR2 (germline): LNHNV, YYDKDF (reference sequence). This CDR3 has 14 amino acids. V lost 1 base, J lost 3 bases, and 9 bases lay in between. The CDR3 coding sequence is TGTGCCACCAGCAGAGGGTCGGTGGACACTGAAGCTTTCTTT. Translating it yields CATSRGSVDTEAFF.